The 21 T cell receptor beta chains below all came from one sample that was sequenced in a study of blood T cells in healthy people across ages. Using a J-beta primer mix together with a sample-barcoded 5' primer, a second PCR was run for roughly 6 to 11 cycles. TCRdb re-called the 5' RACE reads through MiXCR, storing one row per CDR3 protein. The data contain more than 800,000 distinct CDR3 sequences, 25% to 30% of them singletons. The sequenced sample consisted of blood. These receptors were taken from a woman older than 75 in good health.

CDR3 DNA sequence: TGCAGTGCTCGGACTAGCGCCAGTGATACGCAGTATTTT. Encoded protein: CSARTSASDTQYF. This chain connects TRBV20-1 to TRBJ2-3; 9 positions match TRBD2. Trimming took 5 bases from V and 6 from J; bases not matched to a gene: 6. CDR3 length equals 13 residues. The germline V gene encodes CDR1 DFQATT and CDR2 SNEGSKA (reference sequence).

The chain combines TRBV5-1 with TRBJ2-5; D possibly corresponds to TRBD1 (8 bases). Germline values: CDR1 SGHRS, CDR2 YFSETQ. Between the trimmed V and J ends, which lost 4 bases and 5 bases, there was a span of 18 bases. This CDR3 contains 15 residues. CDR3 amino acids: CASSPPYRGGETQYF. As DNA, the CDR3 is TGCGCCAGCAGCCCCCCTTACAGGGGGGGTGAGACCCAGTACTTC.

A remark on this clonotype: At one boundary the junction diverges from the germline segment, which might be a read error. The chain uses TRBV15 and TRBJ1-4; D might be TRBD1 (5 bases). Per germline, CDR1 LNHNV and CDR2 YYDKDF (reference sequence). The CDR3 is 14 amino acids. Here the CDR3 reads CAASSDRTLGKLFF. CDR3 nucleotides: TGTGCCGCCAGCAGCGACAGAACGCTTGGAAAACTGTTTTTT.

This clonotype was detected ten times or more. This may stem from a read error, because a much larger clone lies one nucleotide away. The chain has TRBV2 and TRBJ2-1, with TRBD1 matching 7 bases. There are 13 residues in the CDR3. CDR1 SNHLY and CDR2 FYNNEI come from the germline V gene. V dropped 6 bases and J dropped 4; count of bases not matched to a gene: 3. CDR3 DNA: TGTGCCAGCAGGGGGGACAGTTACAATGAGCAGTTCTTC. Protein: CASRGDSYNEQFF. Using reference TRBV2 and TRBJ2-1 for the parts outside the CDR3, the full variable domain is EPEVTQTPSHQVTQMGQEVILRCVPISNHLYFYWYRQILGQKVEFLVSFYNNEISEKSEIFDDQFSVERPDGSNFTLKIRSTKLEDSAMYFCASRGDSYNEQFFGPGTRLTVL.

This clonotype was picked up one time. A much bigger clone sits one base away, suggesting this may be a read error. V usage is TRBV7-9 and J usage is TRBJ2-1; D unclear. The germline CDR1 and CDR2 sequences are SEHNR and FQNEAQ (reference sequence). This CDR3 has 13 amino acids. The CDR3 loop is CTSSLALGAEQFF. CDR3 coding DNA: TGTACCAGCAGCTTAGCTCTTGGCGCGGAGCAGTTCTTC.

With respect to this clonotype: This may arise from a read error, as a much more abundant clone is one base away. The chain combines TRBV6-2 or TRBV6-3 with TRBJ2-3, with D perhaps TRBD2 (5 bases). V lost 5 bases and J 5 bases, leaving 23 bases between the germline ends. Germline assignment: CDR1 MNHEY and CDR2 SVGEGT. This CDR3 is built from 17 residues. The CDR3 DNA follows: TGTGCCAGCAGTCCAAGCCGAAGCGGAACGAACATAGATACGCAGTATTTT. Translated, it gives CASSPSRSGTNIDTQYF.

The rearrangement uses TRBV6-2 or TRBV6-3 and TRBJ2-1; 7 bases align to TRBD2. The CDR3 is 14 residues long. Germline lookup yields CDR1 MNHEY and CDR2 SVGEGT. Trimming at V came to 6 bases and at J to 5 bases, leaving 7 bases not matched to a gene. The chain's CDR3 is CASRPGGGNNEQFF. Written as DNA, the CDR3 is TGTGCCAGCAGACCTGGCGGGGGAAACAATGAGCAGTTCTTC.

The CDR3 loop reads CASRQRTRTGLEAFF. DNA of the CDR3: TGTGCCAGCAGACAACGGACCCGGACAGGGCTGGAAGCTTTCTTT. The chain combines TRBV6-2 or TRBV6-3 with TRBJ1-1; 8 bases are shared with TRBD1. The CDR3 is 15 amino acids. V lost 6 bases, J lost 8 bases, and 14 bases stayed unmatched. CDR1 and CDR2 (germline): MNHEY, SVGEGT.

The chain employs TRBV7-9 and TRBJ2-5; the D gene is possibly TRBD2 (6 bases). This CDR3 has 16 residues. Between the trimmed V and J ends, which lost 8 bases and 4 bases, there was a span of 23 bases. Germline V gene sequence: CDR1 SEHNR, CDR2 FQNEAQ (reference sequence). CDR3 in amino acids: CASSPTLARVGETQYF. Written as DNA, the CDR3 is TGTGCCAGCTCTCCGACACTAGCTCGGGTAGGAGAGACCCAGTACTTC.

Concerning this clonotype: Being one base from a much bigger clone, this may be a read error. The rearrangement uses TRBV20-1 and TRBJ2-5, with D possibly being TRBD2 (6 bases). The CDR3 consists of 10 residues. Germline V gene lookup returns CDR1 DFQATT and CDR2 SNEGSKA (reference sequence). V gave up 6 bases and J gave up 11 bases, with 13 bases separating them. In nucleotides, the CDR3 is TGCAGTGCGGACTACAATGAGCAGTACTTC. Residues: CSADYNEQYF.

The rearrangement links TRBV5-1 to TRBJ2-1; D might be TRBD2 (6 bases). The V end was cut by 0 bases, the J end by 8 bases, with 18 bases between. Per germline, CDR1 SGHRS and CDR2 YFSETQ. This CDR3 is built from 16 residues. CDR3 residues: CASSLALGLQTYEQFF. DNA of the CDR3: TGCGCCAGCAGCTTGGCCCTGGGACTCCAAACCTATGAGCAGTTCTTC.

A word on this clonotype: This could be a read error, since a much larger clone is one nucleotide away. The rearrangement links TRBV7-9 to TRBJ2-3; 7 bases fit TRBD1. The V gene's germline CDR1 is SEHNR and CDR2 FQNEAQ (reference sequence). The CDR3 runs 16 residues. Written as DNA, the CDR3 is TGTGTCAGCAGCCGGACCGGACAGGCAGGCACAGATACGCAGTATTTT. Protein sequence: CVSSRTGQAGTDTQYF.

In this sample, this clonotype turned up a few times. The chain recombines TRBV4-1 with TRBJ2-2, with TRBD1 identical over 9 bases. V lost 1 base and J lost 8; bases outside the gene matches: 5. Germline V gene lookup returns CDR1 MGHRA and CDR2 YSYEKL. The CDR3 consists of 15 residues. Here the CDR3 reads CASSQADRGMGELFF. As DNA, the CDR3 is TGCGCCAGCAGCCAAGCGGACAGGGGAATGGGGGAGCTGTTTTTT.

This clonotype was counted ten times or more. The chain employs TRBV9 and TRBJ1-2, with 7 bases aligning to TRBD1. After removal of 0 bases from V and 4 bases from J, the junction contained 6 bases not matched to a gene. CDR3 length equals 15 residues. From germline, CDR1 is SGDLS and CDR2 YYNGEE. This CDR3 reads CASSVATGKGYGYTF. In DNA form, the CDR3 reads TGTGCCAGCAGCGTAGCGACAGGGAAAGGCTATGGCTACACCTTC.

V usage is TRBV7-2 and J usage is TRBJ1-5; D remains unclear. V shed 5 bases and J shed 3 bases, with 11 bases lying between them. The CDR3 extends over 14 amino acids. CDR1 and CDR2 from the germline V gene are SGHTA and FQGNSA. The CDR3 protein is CASSPGINNQPQHF. DNA for the CDR3: TGTGCCAGCAGCCCCGGGATAAACAATCAGCCCCAGCATTTT. Full variable domain (rest looked up from reference TRBV7-2 and TRBJ1-5): GAGVSQSPSNKVTEKGKDVELRCDPISGHTALYWYRQSLGQGLEFLIYFQGNSAPDKSGLPSDRFSAERTGGSVSTLTIQRTQQEDSAVYLCASSPGINNQPQHFGDGTRLSIL.

Turning to this clonotype: This may be a read error, as it is one base from a much larger clone. The chain couples TRBV29-1 to TRBJ2-3, with 12 bases matching TRBD2. Germline CDR1 SQVTM, CDR2 ANQGSEA. V gave up 7 bases and J gave up 0 bases; unmatched junction bases: 14. This CDR3 region has 18 residues. The CDR3 protein is CSARRASGGVWSTDTQYF. In DNA, the CDR3 is TGCAGCGCACGCCGGGCTAGCGGGGGGGTGTGGAGCACAGATACGCAGTATTTT.

This clonotype was counted only a few times. The chain recombines TRBV27 with TRBJ2-1, with D uncertain. The CDR3 covers 13 residues. Germline V gene lookup returns CDR1 MNHEY and CDR2 SMNVEV (reference sequence). V shed 8 bases and J shed 0 bases, with 8 bases lying between them. The CDR3 bases are TGTGCCAGCCAAAGAAACTCCTACAATGAGCAGTTCTTC. It is translated as CASQRNSYNEQFF.

The sample holds many counts of this clonotype. V is TRBV11-1 and J is TRBJ2-7; D is undetermined. Germline loops: CDR1 SGHAT, CDR2 FQDESV (reference sequence). The germline V and J ends were trimmed by 5 bases and 3 bases, with 14 bases remaining between them. The CDR3 loop spans 14 amino acids. The CDR3 DNA is TGTGCCAGCAGCATACGGTCACAAAACTACGAGCAGTACTTC. This encodes CASSIRSQNYEQYF.

The chain employs TRBV20-1 and TRBJ1-5; 9 positions match TRBD1. Per germline, CDR1 DFQATT and CDR2 SNEGSKA (reference sequence). Trimming took 6 bases from V and 2 from J; bases not matched to a gene: 8. The CDR3 has 15 residues. CDR3 loop: CSATQGARGNQPQHF. CDR3 DNA sequence: TGCAGTGCCACACAGGGGGCGAGGGGCAATCAGCCCCAGCATTTT.

The gene calls are TRBV5-1 and TRBJ2-2, with TRBD1 matching over 7 bases. Germline CDR1 and CDR2: SGHRS and YFSETQ. The length of the CDR3 is 14 residues. The V segment lost 4 bases and the J segment 5 bases; nucleotides outside the gene matches: 5. The CDR3 DNA reads as TGCGCCAGCAGCGCCAGACAGGGAACCGGGGAGCTGTTTTTT. This codes for CASSARQGTGELFF.

Notes on this clonotype: This clone may be a read error of a much larger clone one base away. The chain employs TRBV5-1 and TRBJ2-7, with D perhaps matching TRBD1 (7 bases). CDR1 is SGHRS, CDR2 YFSETQ, per germline. The V end was cut by 0 bases, the J end by 9 bases, with 16 bases between. The CDR3 contains 14 residues. CDR3 loop: CASSLGQGGSGQYF. The CDR3 nucleotides are TGCGCCAGCAGCTTGGGGCAGGGGGGAAGCGGGCAGTACTTC. The full variable domain, with the rest looked up from reference TRBV5-1 and TRBJ2-7, is KAGVTQTPRYLIKTRGQQVTLSCSPISGHRSVSWYQQTPGQGLQFLFEYFSETQRNKGNFPGRFSGRQFSNSRSEMNVSTLELGDSALYLCASSLGQGGSGQYFGPGTRLTVT.